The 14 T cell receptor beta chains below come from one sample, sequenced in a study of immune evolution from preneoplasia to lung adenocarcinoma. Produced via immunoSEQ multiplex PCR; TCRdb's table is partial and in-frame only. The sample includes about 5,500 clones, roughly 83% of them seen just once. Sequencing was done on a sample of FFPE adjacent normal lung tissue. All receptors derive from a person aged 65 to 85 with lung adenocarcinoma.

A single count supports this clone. The CDR3 DNA reads as TGTGCCAGCAGCTTCCGTCCCGGGACAGGGTCGGCTGGCTACACCTTC. It translates to CASSFRPGTGSAGYTF. The gene calls are TRBV11-2 and TRBJ1-2; 9 nucleotides match TRBD1. This CDR3 comprises 16 residues. V was pared by 3 bases and J by 7 bases, with 12 bases of the junction left unmatched. Germline values: CDR1 SGHAT, CDR2 FQNNGV.

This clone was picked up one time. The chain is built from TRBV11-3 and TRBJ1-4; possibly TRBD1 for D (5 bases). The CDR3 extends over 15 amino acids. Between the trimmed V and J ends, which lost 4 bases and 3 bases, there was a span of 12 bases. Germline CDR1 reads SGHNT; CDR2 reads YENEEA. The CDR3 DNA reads TGTGCCAGCAGCTCCGGGGGAGGGTCTAATGAAAAACTGTTTTTT. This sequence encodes CASSSGGGSNEKLFF.

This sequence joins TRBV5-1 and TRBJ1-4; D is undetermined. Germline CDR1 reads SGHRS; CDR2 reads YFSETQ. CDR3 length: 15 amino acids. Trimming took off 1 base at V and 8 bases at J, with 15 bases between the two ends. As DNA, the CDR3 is TGCGCCAGCAGCTTGAGGAGGGATGTTCAGGAAAAACTGTTTTTT. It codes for CASSLRRDVQEKLFF.

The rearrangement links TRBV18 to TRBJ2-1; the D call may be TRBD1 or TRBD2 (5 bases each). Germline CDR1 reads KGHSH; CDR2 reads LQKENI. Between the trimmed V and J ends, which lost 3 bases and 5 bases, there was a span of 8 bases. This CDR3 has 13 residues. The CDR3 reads CASSPGRNNEQFF. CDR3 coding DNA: TGTGCCAGCTCACCGGGACGGAACAATGAGCAGTTCTTC. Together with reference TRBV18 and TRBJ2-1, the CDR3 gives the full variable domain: NAGVMQNPRHLVRRRGQEARLRCSPMKGHSHVYWYRQLPEEGLKFMVYLQKENIIDESGMPKERFSAEFPKEGPSILRIQQVVRGDSAAYFCASSPGRNNEQFFGPGTRLTVL.

Here the CDR3 DNA reads TGTGCCAGCAGTGGGACAGGGTCTGGAAACACCATATATTTT. Protein sequence: CASSGTGSGNTIYF. This chain connects TRBV6-6 to TRBJ1-3, with 9 bases identical to TRBD1. CDR3 length: 14 residues. The ends lost 5 bases at V and 1 base at J; junction bases unmatched: 0. CDR1 is MNHNY and CDR2 is SVGAGI in the germline V gene (reference sequence).

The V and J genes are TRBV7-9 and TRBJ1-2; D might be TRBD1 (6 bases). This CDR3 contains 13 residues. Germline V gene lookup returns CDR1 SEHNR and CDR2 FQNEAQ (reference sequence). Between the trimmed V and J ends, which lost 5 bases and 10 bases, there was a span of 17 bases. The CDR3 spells CASSLVWGADYTF. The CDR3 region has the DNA TGTGCCAGCAGCCTTGTCTGGGGGGCGGACTACACCTTC. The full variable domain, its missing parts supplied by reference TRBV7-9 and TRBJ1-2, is DTGVSQNPRHKITKRGQNVTFRCDPISEHNRLYWYRQTLGQGPEFLTYFQNEAQLEKSRLLSDRFSAERPKGSFSTLEIQRTEQGDSAMYLCASSLVWGADYTFGSGTRLTVV.

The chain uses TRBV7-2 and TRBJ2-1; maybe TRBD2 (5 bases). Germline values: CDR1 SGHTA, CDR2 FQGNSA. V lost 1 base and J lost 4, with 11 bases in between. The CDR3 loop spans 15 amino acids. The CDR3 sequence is CASSLGFGVYNEQFF. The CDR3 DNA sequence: TGTGCCAGCAGCTTAGGTTTCGGGGTTTACAATGAGCAGTTCTTC.

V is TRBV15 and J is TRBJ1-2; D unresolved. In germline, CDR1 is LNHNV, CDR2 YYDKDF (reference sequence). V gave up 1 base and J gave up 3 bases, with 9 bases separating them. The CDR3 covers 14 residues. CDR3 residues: CATSRVVGYYGYTF. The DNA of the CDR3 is TGTGCCACCAGCAGAGTTGTTGGGTACTATGGCTACACCTTC.

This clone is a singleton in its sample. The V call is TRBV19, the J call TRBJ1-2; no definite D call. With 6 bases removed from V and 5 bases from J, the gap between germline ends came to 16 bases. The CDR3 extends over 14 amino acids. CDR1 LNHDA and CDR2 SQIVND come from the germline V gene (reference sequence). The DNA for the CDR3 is TGTGCCAGTAGCGCCGCTAAGGTCATGTATGGCTACACCTTC. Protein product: CASSAAKVMYGYTF.

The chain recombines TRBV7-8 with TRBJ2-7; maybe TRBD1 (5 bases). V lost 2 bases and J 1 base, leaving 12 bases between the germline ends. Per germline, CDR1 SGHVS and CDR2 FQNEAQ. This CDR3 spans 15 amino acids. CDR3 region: CASSLFQGPSYEQYF. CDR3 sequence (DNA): TGTGCCAGCAGCTTATTTCAGGGCCCATCCTACGAGCAGTACTTC.

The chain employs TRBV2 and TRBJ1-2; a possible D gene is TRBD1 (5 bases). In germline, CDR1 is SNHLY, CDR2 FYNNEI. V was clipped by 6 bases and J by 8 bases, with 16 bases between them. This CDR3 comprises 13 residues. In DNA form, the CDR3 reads TGTGCCAGCAGCCCCGAGGAGGGGAGGGGCTACACCTTC. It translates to CASSPEEGRGYTF.

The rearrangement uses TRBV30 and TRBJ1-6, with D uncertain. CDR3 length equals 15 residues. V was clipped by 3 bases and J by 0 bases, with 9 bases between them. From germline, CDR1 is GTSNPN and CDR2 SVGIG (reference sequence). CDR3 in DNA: TGTGCCTGGAGCATACGGAGCTCCTATAATTCACCCCTCCACTTT. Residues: CAWSIRSSYNSPLHF.

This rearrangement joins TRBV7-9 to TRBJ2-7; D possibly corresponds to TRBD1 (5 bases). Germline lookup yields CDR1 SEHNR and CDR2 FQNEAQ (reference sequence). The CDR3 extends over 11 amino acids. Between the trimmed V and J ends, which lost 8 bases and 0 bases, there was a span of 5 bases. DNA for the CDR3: TGTGCCAGCCAGGGCTCCTACGAGCAGTACTTC. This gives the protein CASQGSYEQYF. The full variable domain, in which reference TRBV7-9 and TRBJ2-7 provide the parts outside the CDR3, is DTGVSQNPRHKITKRGQNVTFRCDPISEHNRLYWYRQTLGQGPEFLTYFQNEAQLEKSRLLSDRFSAERPKGSFSTLEIQRTEQGDSAMYLCASQGSYEQYFGPGTRLTVT.

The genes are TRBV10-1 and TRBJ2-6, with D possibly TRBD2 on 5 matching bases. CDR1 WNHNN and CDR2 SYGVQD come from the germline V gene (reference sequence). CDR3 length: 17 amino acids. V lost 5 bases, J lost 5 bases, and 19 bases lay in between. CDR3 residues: CASSRNLAQSRANVLTF. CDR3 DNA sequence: TGCGCCAGCAGTAGGAATCTAGCACAAAGTCGGGCCAACGTCCTGACTTTC.